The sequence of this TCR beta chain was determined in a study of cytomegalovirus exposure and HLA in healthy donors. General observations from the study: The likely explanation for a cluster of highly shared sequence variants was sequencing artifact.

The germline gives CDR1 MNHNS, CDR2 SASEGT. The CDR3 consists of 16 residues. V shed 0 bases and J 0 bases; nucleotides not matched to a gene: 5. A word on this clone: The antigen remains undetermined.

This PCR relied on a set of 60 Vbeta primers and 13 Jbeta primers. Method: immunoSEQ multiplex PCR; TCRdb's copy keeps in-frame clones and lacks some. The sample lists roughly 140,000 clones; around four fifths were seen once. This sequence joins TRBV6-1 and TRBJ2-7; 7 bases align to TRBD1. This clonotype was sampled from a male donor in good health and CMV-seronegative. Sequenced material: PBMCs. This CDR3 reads CASSEATGDSSYEQYF. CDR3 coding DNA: TGTGCCAGCAGTGAAGCTACCGGGGACAGCTCCTACGAGCAGTACTTC.